These 29 T cell receptor beta chains were sequenced from one sample in a study of T cells after yellow fever vaccination. MiXCR was run by TCRdb on the 5' RACE reads, yielding one entry per CDR3 protein. In the table there are around 300,000 distinct CDR3 sequences, approximately 4% of which are singletons. Sequenced here: PBMCs, sampled 5 days after the yellow fever booster vaccination. All receptors come from a young man who received the YFV17D yellow fever vaccine.

This clonotype was counted ten times or more. This chain joins TRBV7-9 and TRBJ1-1, with D possibly TRBD1 on 5 matching bases. CDR3 length: 17 amino acids. In germline, CDR1 is SEHNR, CDR2 FQNEAQ (reference sequence). Trimming removed 1 base at V and 0 bases at J, with 15 bases between. CDR3 sequence: CASSLGRGVYVNTEAFF. The CDR3 nucleotides read TGTGCCAGCAGCTTAGGGCGAGGGGTATATGTGAACACTGAAGCTTTCTTT.

This clonotype has a handful of counts. The J gene is TRBJ1-1, the V gene TRBV5-1, with TRBD1 matching 10 bases. V shed 2 bases and J 2 bases; nucleotides not matched to a gene: 3. Germline CDR1 reads SGHRS; CDR2 reads YFSETQ. The CDR3 spans 15 residues. The CDR3 here is CASSLGTGDNTEAFF. CDR3 bases: TGCGCCAGCAGCTTAGGGACAGGGGACAACACTGAAGCTTTCTTT.

This clonotype was picked up many times. The CDR3 reads CAKPNTEQETQYF. Written as DNA, the CDR3 is TGTGCCAAACCGAATACGGAGCAAGAGACCCAGTACTTC. The chain carries TRBV9 and TRBJ2-5; D remains ambiguous. CDR3 length: 13 amino acids. V lost 9 bases and J 2 bases, leaving 14 bases between the germline ends. Germline V gene data show CDR1 as SGDLS and CDR2 as YYNGEE.

The gene calls are TRBV4-1 and TRBJ2-2; TRBD2 matches 15 bases. V was clipped by 0 bases and J by 7 bases; unmatched bases: 15. The CDR3 covers 21 residues. In germline, CDR1 is MGHRA, CDR2 YSYEKL. DNA for the CDR3: TGCGCCAGCAGCCAAGATCCCGGGACTAGCGGGGGGTACTCCGTATACGGGGAGCTGTTTTTT. It codes for CASSQDPGTSGGYSVYGELFF.

The chain uses TRBV12-3 or TRBV12-4 and TRBJ2-1; perhaps TRBD2 as D (5 bases). The CDR3 covers 12 residues. V dropped 3 bases and J dropped 10 bases, with 10 bases sitting between them. In DNA form, the CDR3 reads TGTGCCAGCAGTTTTGTCCGAGGGGAGCAGTTCTTC. As protein: CASSFVRGEQFF.

The chain carries TRBV11-3 and TRBJ2-7; the D call may be TRBD1 or TRBD2 (5 bases each). Trimming took 1 base from V and 5 from J, leaving 12 bases between them. Looked up from germline, CDR1 is SGHNT and CDR2 is YENEEA. CDR3 length equals 14 residues. The CDR3 bases are TGTGCCAGCAGCTTAGGGGGACCGAACGACGAGCAGTACTTC. Residues: CASSLGGPNDEQYF. Using reference TRBV11-3 and TRBJ2-7 for the parts outside the CDR3, the full variable domain is EAGVVQSPRYKIIEKKQPVAFWCNPISGHNTLYWYLQNLGQGPELLIRYENEEAVDDSQLPKDRFSAERLKGVDSTLKIQPAELGDSAVYLCASSLGGPNDEQYFGPGTRLTVT.

The rearrangement uses TRBV5-1 and TRBJ2-1; weak D call: TRBD2 (5 bases). This CDR3 has 13 residues. From germline, CDR1 is SGHRS and CDR2 YFSETQ. The ends were cut back, 3 bases at V and 9 bases at J, with 13 bases in the middle. DNA for the CDR3: TGCGCCAGCAGCTCCCCAGTAGGGAGTGAGCAGTTCTTC. The encoded protein is CASSSPVGSEQFF.

V is TRBV20-1 and J is TRBJ2-7; 10 positions agree with TRBD1. The CDR3 consists of 16 residues. V was pared by 3 bases and J by 1 base, with 9 bases of the junction left unmatched. Germline assignment: CDR1 DFQATT and CDR2 SNEGSKA (reference sequence). CDR3 sequence reads: CSARKIGQGGSYEQYF. CDR3 DNA: TGCAGTGCTAGGAAGATCGGACAGGGGGGGTCCTACGAGCAGTACTTC.

This clonotype occurred a few times. The gene calls are TRBV7-9 and TRBJ2-7; TRBD1 matches 7 bases. V dropped 5 bases and J dropped 4; count of bases not matched to a gene: 2. The CDR3 totals 12 residues. Per germline, CDR1 SEHNR and CDR2 FQNEAQ (reference sequence). The CDR3 sequence is CASSDRVYEQYF. Here the CDR3 DNA reads TGTGCCAGCAGCGACAGGGTGTACGAGCAGTACTTC.

This clonotype was observed at least ten times. This chain connects TRBV6-5 to TRBJ1-1, with no clear D. The CDR3 length is 14 residues. The V end lost 2 bases, the J end lost 4 bases, and 11 bases lay between the germline ends. Germline assignment: CDR1 MNHEY and CDR2 SVGAGI. The CDR3 sequence: CASSYMGSATEAFF. The CDR3 nucleotides read TGTGCCAGCAGTTACATGGGGTCAGCCACTGAAGCTTTCTTT.

The chain is built from TRBV14 and TRBJ2-2; 10 bases line up with TRBD2. Germline V CDR1 and CDR2: SGHDN, FVKESK. The CDR3 sequence is 16 residues long. J lost 4 bases, V lost 7 bases, and 9 bases had no gene match. CDR3 residues: CASTPGTSDGTGELFF. As DNA, the CDR3 is TGTGCCAGCACCCCCGGGACTAGCGACGGCACCGGGGAGCTGTTTTTT. Looking up the rest from reference TRBV14 and TRBJ2-2 gives the full variable domain: EAGVTQFPSHSVIEKGQTVTLRCDPISGHDNLYWYRRVMGKEIKFLLHFVKESKQDESGMPNNRFLAERTGGTYSTLKVQPAELEDSGVYFCASTPGTSDGTGELFFGEGSRLTVL.

This clonotype was observed a few times. This rearrangement joins TRBV6-5 to TRBJ2-2; 8 nucleotides line up with TRBD1. The V and J ends lost 0 bases and 5 bases, in that order; junction bases with no gene match: 5. This CDR3 spans 16 amino acids. Germline CDR1 reads MNHEY; CDR2 reads SVGAGI. The CDR3: CASSYSGQGWTGELFF. The CDR3 nucleotides are TGTGCCAGCAGTTACTCAGGACAGGGTTGGACCGGGGAGCTGTTTTTT.

The CDR3, as DNA: TGTGCCAGCAGTTCAGGACAGGGAAGTGCCGAGCAGTACGTC. Protein: CASSSGQGSAEQYV. The V gene is TRBV28, the J gene TRBJ2-7; 8 bases align to TRBD1. V dropped 4 bases and J dropped 6; count of bases not matched to a gene: 8. CDR1 and CDR2 from the germline V gene are MDHEN and SYDVKM. This CDR3 is built from 14 residues.

This clonotype was observed at least ten times. V usage is TRBV20-1 and J usage is TRBJ1-1; TRBD1 matches at 9 bases. Per the germline V gene, CDR1 is DFQATT and CDR2 is SNEGSKA (reference sequence). V lost 5 bases to trimming and J lost 0 bases; unmatched junction nucleotides: 13. The CDR3 spans 17 residues. The CDR3 sequence: CSAGLNRGRFMNTEAFF. The DNA for the CDR3 is TGCAGTGCTGGATTGAACAGGGGGCGATTCATGAACACTGAAGCTTTCTTT.

This clonotype occurred a few times. The chain joins TRBV6-2 or TRBV6-3 to TRBJ1-6; unclear D gene. This CDR3 is built from 13 residues. Germline lookup yields CDR1 MNHEY and CDR2 SVGEGT. Trimming shortened V by 3 bases and J by 7 bases, and 7 bases separated the two germline ends. The CDR3, as DNA: TGTGCCAGCAGTTATGACTGGAATTCACCCCTCCACTTT. The encoded protein is CASSYDWNSPLHF.

In its sample, this clonotype was seen a few times. This chain joins TRBV7-2 and TRBJ1-6; no clear D gene. The CDR3 is 15 amino acids. Trimming pared 6 bases from V and 7 bases from J, leaving 16 bases between. CDR1 is SGHTA and CDR2 is FQGNSA in the germline V gene. CDR3 in DNA: TGTGCCAGCAGGCCCCCTCGGACGGGAAATTCACCCCTCCACTTT. Its protein product is CASRPPRTGNSPLHF.

This clonotype was counted between two and nine times. This sequence joins TRBV20-1 and TRBJ2-7; D is possibly TRBD1 or TRBD2 (5 bases each). The germline CDR1 and CDR2 sequences are DFQATT and SNEGSKA (reference sequence). Deletions cut 1 base from V and 5 bases from J, with 21 bases between. CDR3 length: 16 residues. The CDR3 DNA reads TGCAGTGCTAGAGTAGGGACCGGGACCTCCCTCCACGAGCAGTACTTC. Its protein is CSARVGTGTSLHEQYF.

This clonotype was observed a few times. The chain couples TRBV27 to TRBJ2-1; D is perhaps TRBD2 (5 bases). This CDR3 spans 17 amino acids. Germline V gene sequence: CDR1 MNHEY, CDR2 SMNVEV (reference sequence). Trimming cost V 6 bases and J 0 bases, with 18 bases left between them. The CDR3 DNA reads as TGTGCCAGCAGGCCAACTATTCCTACTAGCTCCTACAATGAGCAGTTCTTC. Amino acid sequence: CASRPTIPTSSYNEQFF.

In its sample, this clonotype was seen many times. The CDR3 loop is CASSFGTSGGPTGELFF. CDR3 DNA sequence: TGCGCCAGCAGCTTTGGGACTAGCGGGGGACCCACCGGGGAGCTGTTTTTT. This rearrangement joins TRBV5-1 to TRBJ2-2; 14 bases match TRBD2. CDR1 is SGHRS, CDR2 YFSETQ, per germline. The V gene end was trimmed by 2 bases and the J gene end by 4 bases; junction bases not matched to a gene: 4. The CDR3 covers 17 residues.

In its sample, this clonotype was seen a few times. This chain links TRBV12-3 or TRBV12-4 with TRBJ2-7; the D is unclear. CDR3 length: 14 residues. V was shortened by 7 bases and J by 0 bases, with 13 bases between the two germline ends. The CDR3 region is CASNIGHSSYEQYF. CDR3 nucleotide sequence: TGTGCCAGCAATATCGGTCACAGCTCCTACGAGCAGTACTTC.

The chain joins TRBV18 to TRBJ2-7, with TRBD2 matching over 11 bases. The CDR3 covers 18 residues. Germline loops: CDR1 KGHSH, CDR2 LQKENI. J lost 7 bases, V lost 2 bases, and 16 bases had no gene match. CDR3 nucleotide sequence: TGTGCCAGCTCACCAAGGCTAGCGGGGGGCACCACCTGGGAAGAGCAGTACTTC. It is translated as CASSPRLAGGTTWEEQYF. Variable domain in full (rest from reference TRBV18 and TRBJ2-7): NAGVMQNPRHLVRRRGQEARLRCSPMKGHSHVYWYRQLPEEGLKFMVYLQKENIIDESGMPKERFSAEFPKEGPSILRIQQVVRGDSAAYFCASSPRLAGGTTWEEQYFGPGTRLTVT.

The V call is TRBV12-5, the J call TRBJ2-2, with TRBD2 matching over 9 bases. The CDR3 has 16 residues. The V segment lost 2 bases and the J segment 1 base; nucleotides outside the gene matches: 2. From germline, CDR1 is LGHNT and CDR2 FRNRAP. The CDR3 coding sequence is TGTGCTAGTGGTTTGTCGACTAGCGGGAACACCGGGGAGCTGTTTTTT. It translates to CASGLSTSGNTGELFF.

This clonotype has at least ten counts. The CDR3 region is CASKQGENSPLHF. CDR3 bases: TGCGCCAGCAAACAGGGCGAGAATTCACCCCTCCACTTT. The chain carries TRBV5-1 and TRBJ1-6; D is perhaps TRBD1 (6 bases). This CDR3 is built from 13 residues. The germline V and J ends were trimmed by 6 bases and 7 bases, with 11 bases remaining between them. From germline, CDR1 is SGHRS and CDR2 YFSETQ.

This clonotype was detected ten times or more. V usage is TRBV7-3 and J usage is TRBJ1-6; D is uncertain. This CDR3 has 14 amino acids. CDR1 and CDR2 from the germline V gene are SGHTA and FQGTGA. Trimming left V 5 bases short and J 10 bases short, with 15 bases between. The CDR3 loop reads CASSASGLGSPLHF. Written as DNA, the CDR3 is TGTGCCAGCAGCGCATCAGGATTAGGATCACCCCTCCACTTT.

The gene calls are TRBV20-1 and TRBJ1-5; D uncertain. Trimming cost V 6 bases and J 0 bases, with 18 bases left between them. Germline CDR1 reads DFQATT; CDR2 reads SNEGSKA (reference sequence). The CDR3 totals 16 residues. CDR3 nucleotides: TGCAGTGCGACCGGAGGGTTGGACTATAGCAATCAGCCCCAGCATTTT. It specifies CSATGGLDYSNQPQHF.

There are a few counts of this clonotype. This chain joins TRBV7-3 and TRBJ2-2; 7 bases agree with TRBD1. This CDR3 region has 15 residues. Unmatched junction bases numbered 9, after V lost 5 bases and J lost 6 bases. CDR1 SGHTA and CDR2 FQGTGA come from the germline V gene. CDR3 sequence (DNA): TGTGCCAGCAGCCCCCACGGGACAGACCCCGGGGAGCTGTTTTTT. This translates into CASSPHGTDPGELFF.

This clonotype was picked up a small number of times. The chain couples TRBV6-1 to TRBJ1-2; 8 nucleotides line up with TRBD1. CDR1 and CDR2 from the germline V gene are MNHNS and SASEGT. The CDR3 is 13 residues long. V lost 10 bases, J lost 3 bases, and 7 bases stayed unmatched. As DNA, the CDR3 is TGTGCCACCCGACAGGGGATCGACTATGGCTACACCTTC. It encodes CATRQGIDYGYTF.

There are a few counts of this clonotype. This chain connects TRBV20-1 to TRBJ2-1; possibly TRBD1 for D (5 bases). The CDR3 runs 13 residues. Germline V gene lookup returns CDR1 DFQATT and CDR2 SNEGSKA (reference sequence). Trimming cost V 6 bases and J 0 bases, with 9 bases left between them. The CDR3 DNA is TGCAGTGCGGGGCGGAGCTCCTACAATGAGCAGTTCTTC. It codes for CSAGRSSYNEQFF.

Only a few counts were recorded for this clonotype. The chain joins TRBV11-2 to TRBJ2-1; D may be TRBD2 (5 bases). The V gene's germline CDR1 is SGHAT and CDR2 FQNNGV. V was shortened by 3 bases and J by 2 bases, with 8 bases between the two germline ends. The CDR3 length is 14 residues. The CDR3 DNA is TGTGCCAGCAGCTTGATTAGCGCCTACAATGAGCAGTTCTTC. Translated: CASSLISAYNEQFF.